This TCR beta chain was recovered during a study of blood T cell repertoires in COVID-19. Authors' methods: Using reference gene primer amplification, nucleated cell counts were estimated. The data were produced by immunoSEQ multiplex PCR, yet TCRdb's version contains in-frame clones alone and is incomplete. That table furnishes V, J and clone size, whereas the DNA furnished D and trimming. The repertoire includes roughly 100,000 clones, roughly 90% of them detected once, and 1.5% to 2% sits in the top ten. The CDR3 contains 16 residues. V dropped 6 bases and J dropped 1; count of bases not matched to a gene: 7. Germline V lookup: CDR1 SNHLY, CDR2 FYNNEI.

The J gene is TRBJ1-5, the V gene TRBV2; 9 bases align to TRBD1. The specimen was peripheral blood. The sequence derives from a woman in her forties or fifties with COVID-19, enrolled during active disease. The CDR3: CASRGPGQGSNQPQHF. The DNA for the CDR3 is TGTGCCAGCAGGGGTCCGGGACAGGGAAGCAATCAGCCCCAGCATTTT.